This T cell receptor (beta chain) was recorded in a study of blood T cells in healthy people across ages. Study observations and caveats: Per million T cells, the diversity of TCR beta decreased roughly linearly as age advanced.

This CDR3 has 20 amino acids. V lost 6 bases, J lost 0 bases, and 16 bases stayed unmatched. CDR1 SNHLY and CDR2 FYNNEI come from the germline V gene. In regard to this clonotype: The antigen is not known.

Together with a sample-barcoded 5' primer, a J-beta primer mix was included in a second PCR lasting roughly 7 to 11 cycles. Researchers report that each sample yielded at least 2.5 million CDR3-containing paired-end reads. Via MiXCR, TCRdb re-called the 5' RACE reads, giving one row per CDR3 protein. The sample yields roughly 1.7 million distinct CDR3 sequences, about 35% seen once. Healthy Caucasian individuals from Russia aged about 6 to 90 served as donors. Per individual sample, total RNA of at least 6 micrograms was extracted. The chain employs TRBV2 and TRBJ2-1; 11 positions match TRBD2. The sample was blood. The TCR comes from a woman aged 25 to 45 in good health. CDR3 nucleotide sequence: TGTGCCAGCAGGCCAACGCCGGGACTAGCGGTTGTTAGCTCCTACAATGAGCAGTTCTTC. Its translation: CASRPTPGLAVVSSYNEQFF. The variable domain in full, with the rest retrieved from reference TRBV2 and TRBJ2-1, is EPEVTQTPSHQVTQMGQEVILRCVPISNHLYFYWYRQILGQKVEFLVSFYNNEISEKSEIFDDQFSVERPDGSNFTLKIRSTKLEDSAMYFCASRPTPGLAVVSSYNEQFFGPGTRLTVL.